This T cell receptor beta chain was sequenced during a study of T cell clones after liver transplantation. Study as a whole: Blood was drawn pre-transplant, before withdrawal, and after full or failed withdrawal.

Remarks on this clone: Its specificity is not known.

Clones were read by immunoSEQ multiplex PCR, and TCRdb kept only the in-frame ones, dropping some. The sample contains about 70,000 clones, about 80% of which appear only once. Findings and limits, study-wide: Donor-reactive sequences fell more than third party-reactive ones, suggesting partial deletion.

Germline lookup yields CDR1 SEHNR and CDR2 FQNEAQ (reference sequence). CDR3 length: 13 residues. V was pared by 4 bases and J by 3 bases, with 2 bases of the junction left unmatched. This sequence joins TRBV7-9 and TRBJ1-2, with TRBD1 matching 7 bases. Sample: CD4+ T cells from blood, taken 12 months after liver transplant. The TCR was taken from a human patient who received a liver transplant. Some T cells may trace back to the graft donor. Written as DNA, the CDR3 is TGTGCCAGCAGCTCTACAGGGGACTATGGCTACACCTTC. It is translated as CASSSTGDYGYTF. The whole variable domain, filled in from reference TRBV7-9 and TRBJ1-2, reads DTGVSQNPRHKITKRGQNVTFRCDPISEHNRLYWYRQTLGQGPEFLTYFQNEAQLEKSRLLSDRFSAERPKGSFSTLEIQRTEQGDSAMYLCASSSTGDYGYTFGSGTRLTVV.